These T cell receptor beta chains were read from a single sample in a study of graft-versus-host responses after intestinal transplantation. The table came from immunoSEQ multiplex PCR; TCRdb's copy has only in-frame clones and leaves some out. The sample yields tens of thousands of clones, approximately 94% seen once. The antigens of these receptors remain unknown. The sequenced sample was unstimulated CD4+ T cells sorted from spleen or lymph node cells, obtained before transplant. Receptors were obtained from a human donor who was the organ donor for an intestinal transplant. The CDR3 runs from the conserved cysteine through the conserved F or W. Each record gives: clone size, D gene, V gene, J gene, CDR3 DNA, CDR3 protein. D genes are given only for firm matches. The size entry is marked missing in some rows and otherwise reads once, few, many or a size class.

abundance: .
d_gene: .
v_gene: TRBV10-2
j_gene: TRBJ1-5
CDR3nt: TGCGCCAGCAGTGTGGCAGAGAATCAGCCCCAGCATTTT
CDR3aa: CASSVAENQPQHF

abundance: .
d_gene: .
v_gene: TRBV20-1
j_gene: TRBJ1-2
CDR3nt: TGCAGTGCTAGCGACGGGGGATGCTACACCTTC
CDR3aa: CSASDGGCYTF

abundance: .
d_gene: TRBD1
v_gene: TRBV5-1
j_gene: TRBJ1-6
CDR3nt: TGCGCCAGCAGCTTGAGAGGACAGGGGTCGGAAAATTCACCCCTCCACTTT
CDR3aa: CASSLRGQGSENSPLHF

abundance: .
d_gene: .
v_gene: TRBV6-5
j_gene: TRBJ2-3
CDR3nt: TGTGCCAGCAGTTCGGCCACAGATACGCAGTATTTT
CDR3aa: CASSSATDTQYF

abundance: .
d_gene: .
v_gene: TRBV2
j_gene: TRBJ1-1
CDR3nt: TGTGCCAGCCTAATTTTTGTCAGCACTGAAGCTTTCTTT
CDR3aa: CASLIFVSTEAFF

abundance: .
d_gene: TRBD2
v_gene: TRBV5-1
j_gene: TRBJ2-3
CDR3nt: TGCGCCAGCAGCCCCTTCGCGGGGGGGAACACAGATACGCAGTATTTT
CDR3aa: CASSPFAGGNTDTQYF

abundance: .
d_gene: .
v_gene: TRBV5-1
j_gene: TRBJ1-3
CDR3nt: TGCGCCAGCAGCTTGGACGGCGGAGGAGGAAACACCATATATTTT
CDR3aa: CASSLDGGGGNTIYF

abundance: .
d_gene: TRBD2
v_gene: TRBV4-3
j_gene: TRBJ2-7
CDR3nt: TGCGCCAGCAGCCACGAGCGGGGGGTCCACGAGCAGTACTTC
CDR3aa: CASSHERGVHEQYF

abundance: .
d_gene: .
v_gene: TRBV19
j_gene: TRBJ1-5
CDR3nt: TGTGCCAGTAGTACCACAGACAATCAGCCCCAGCATTTT
CDR3aa: CASSTTDNQPQHF

abundance: .
d_gene: TRBD1
v_gene: TRBV27
j_gene: TRBJ2-3
CDR3nt: TGTGCCAGCAGCCTCGACAGGGGGCGAGAAACAGATACGCAGTATTTT
CDR3aa: CASSLDRGRETDTQYF

abundance: .
d_gene: .
v_gene: TRBV11-3
j_gene: TRBJ1-1
CDR3nt: TGTGCCAGCAGCTTAGGAGGGTACGGGGCTCGGAACACTGAAGCTTTCTTT
CDR3aa: CASSLGGYGARNTEAFF

abundance: .
d_gene: .
v_gene: TRBV27
j_gene: TRBJ2-2
CDR3nt: TGTGCCAGCAGTTGGGGTTCCGGGGAGCTGTTTTTT
CDR3aa: CASSWGSGELFF

abundance: .
d_gene: .
v_gene: TRBV7-2
j_gene: TRBJ1-5
CDR3nt: TGTGCCAGCAGCTTAGAAAAGGCTCAGCCCCAGCATTTT
CDR3aa: CASSLEKAQPQHF

abundance: .
d_gene: .
v_gene: TRBV7-7
j_gene: TRBJ2-5
CDR3nt: TGTGCTAGCAGCTTAAGGTGGGAGATCCAAGAGACCCAGTACTTC
CDR3aa: CASSLRWEIQETQYF

abundance: .
d_gene: TRBD1
v_gene: TRBV7-6
j_gene: TRBJ2-3
CDR3nt: TGTGCCAGCAGCGGGACAGGTTGGGGGACAGATACGCAGTATTTT
CDR3aa: CASSGTGWGTDTQYF

abundance: .
d_gene: .
v_gene: TRBV7-8
j_gene: TRBJ2-5
CDR3nt: TGTGCCAGCAGCCCCGTGGGGAGACAAGAGACCCAGTACTTC
CDR3aa: CASSPVGRQETQYF

abundance: .
d_gene: .
v_gene: TRBV28
j_gene: TRBJ1-1
CDR3nt: TGTGCCAACAGTCGGCCGGGGGCCCCTGAAGCTTTCTTT
CDR3aa: CANSRPGAPEAFF

abundance: .
d_gene: .
v_gene: TRBV6-5
j_gene: TRBJ2-7
CDR3nt: TGTGCCAGCAGTTACTTCGCAGGTCCCTACGAGCAGTACTTC
CDR3aa: CASSYFAGPYEQYF

abundance: .
d_gene: .
v_gene: TRBV29-1
j_gene: TRBJ1-1
CDR3nt: TGCAGCGTTGTTGGGGATTGGGGCACTGAAGCTTTCTTT
CDR3aa: CSVVGDWGTEAFF

abundance: .
d_gene: TRBD1
v_gene: TRBV11-3
j_gene: TRBJ2-7
CDR3nt: TGTGCCAGCAGCTTTGGGGACAGGGGTCTCCCCTACGAGCAGTACTTC
CDR3aa: CASSFGDRGLPYEQYF

abundance: once
d_gene: TRBD2
v_gene: TRBV10-3
j_gene: TRBJ2-3
CDR3nt: TGTGCCATCAGTGAGAAGCGGGGGGGGACAGATACGCAGTATTTT
CDR3aa: CAISEKRGGTDTQYF

abundance: .
d_gene: .
v_gene: TRBV5-1
j_gene: TRBJ2-7
CDR3nt: TGCGCCAGCAGCCTAAGTGTGGGGGACTCCTACGAGCAGTACTTC
CDR3aa: CASSLSVGDSYEQYF

abundance: .
d_gene: TRBD1
v_gene: TRBV7-9
j_gene: TRBJ1-1
CDR3nt: TGTGCCAGCAGCTGGTGGGACAGGGAAACTGAAGCTTTCTTT
CDR3aa: CASSWWDRETEAFF

abundance: .
d_gene: TRBD1
v_gene: TRBV28
j_gene: TRBJ2-7
CDR3nt: TGTGCCAGCAGTTCGTACAGGGGCCTCTCCTACGAGCAGTACTTC
CDR3aa: CASSSYRGLSYEQYF

abundance: .
d_gene: TRBD2
v_gene: TRBV7-8
j_gene: TRBJ2-1
CDR3nt: TGTGCCAGCAGCTTAGGGACTAGCGGGGGATATGAGCAGTTCTTC
CDR3aa: CASSLGTSGGYEQFF

abundance: .
d_gene: TRBD2
v_gene: TRBV5-4
j_gene: TRBJ2-5
CDR3nt: TGTGCCAGCAGCCCCGGGACTAGCGGGGCAGAGACCCAGTACTTC
CDR3aa: CASSPGTSGAETQYF

abundance: .
d_gene: TRBD1
v_gene: TRBV5-1
j_gene: TRBJ1-1
CDR3nt: TGCGCCAGCAGCTACGACAGGGGAACTGAAGCTTTCTTT
CDR3aa: CASSYDRGTEAFF

abundance: .
d_gene: TRBD2
v_gene: TRBV6-5
j_gene: TRBJ2-7
CDR3nt: TGTGCCAGCAGATACGGCGGGGGTACCTCCTACGAGCAGTACTTC
CDR3aa: CASRYGGGTSYEQYF

abundance: once
d_gene: TRBD1
v_gene: TRBV27
j_gene: TRBJ1-6
CDR3nt: TGTGCCAGTCAAATCCAGGGGGCTGGCTATAATTCACCCCTCCACTTT
CDR3aa: CASQIQGAGYNSPLHF

abundance: .
d_gene: .
v_gene: TRBV28
j_gene: TRBJ1-1
CDR3nt: TGTGCCAGCAGTTTAGGCAGTACTGAAGCTTTCTTT
CDR3aa: CASSLGSTEAFF

abundance: .
d_gene: .
v_gene: TRBV4-1
j_gene: TRBJ1-6
CDR3nt: TGCGCCAGCAGCCAAGTTCCAGCTAAGAATTCACCCCTCCACTTT
CDR3aa: CASSQVPAKNSPLHF

abundance: .
d_gene: TRBD1
v_gene: TRBV18
j_gene: TRBJ2-7
CDR3nt: TGTGCCAGCTCACCACGGACAGGAACCTACGAGCAGTACTTC
CDR3aa: CASSPRTGTYEQYF

abundance: .
d_gene: TRBD2
v_gene: TRBV19
j_gene: TRBJ2-5
CDR3nt: TGTGCCAGTAGGCCTCCCGGGACTAGCGGGGCGAAGACCCAGTACTTC
CDR3aa: CASRPPGTSGAKTQYF

abundance: .
d_gene: TRBD1
v_gene: TRBV4-3
j_gene: TRBJ2-3
CDR3nt: TGCGCCAGCAGCCACCTTAGGACAGGGGGGCTAGCAGATACGCAGTATTTT
CDR3aa: CASSHLRTGGLADTQYF

abundance: .
d_gene: TRBD1
v_gene: TRBV4-1
j_gene: TRBJ1-6
CDR3nt: TGCGCCAGCAGCCAAGAGGCGGGCAGGGGGAGATATAATTCACCCCTCCACTTT
CDR3aa: CASSQEAGRGRYNSPLHF

abundance: once
d_gene: TRBD1
v_gene: TRBV7-8
j_gene: TRBJ1-3
CDR3nt: TGTGCCAGCAGCCGGACAGGGGGCGGAGGAAACACCATATATTTT
CDR3aa: CASSRTGGGGNTIYF

abundance: .
d_gene: TRBD1
v_gene: TRBV12-5
j_gene: TRBJ1-3
CDR3nt: TGTGCTAGTGGTTTGGGACAGGGGTTGGACGGAAACACCATATATTTT
CDR3aa: CASGLGQGLDGNTIYF

abundance: .
d_gene: TRBD1
v_gene: TRBV15
j_gene: TRBJ1-2
CDR3nt: TGTGCCACCAGCAGAGATCGAGACAGGGCGGGATATGGCTACACCTTC
CDR3aa: CATSRDRDRAGYGYTF

abundance: .
d_gene: .
v_gene: TRBV27
j_gene: TRBJ1-2
CDR3nt: TGTGCCAGCAGTTTAACTTCCCGTTCCTCAGACAGAAACTATGGCTACACCTTC
CDR3aa: CASSLTSRSSDRNYGYTF

abundance: .
d_gene: .
v_gene: TRBV6-5
j_gene: TRBJ1-2
CDR3nt: TGTGCCAGCAGTGAAGGCGAGGTAAACTATGGCTACACCTTC
CDR3aa: CASSEGEVNYGYTF

abundance: once
d_gene: TRBD2
v_gene: TRBV7-2
j_gene: TRBJ2-7
CDR3nt: TGTGCCAGCAGCTTACTGGTAGCGGGGATCTACGAGCAGTACTTC
CDR3aa: CASSLLVAGIYEQYF

abundance: .
d_gene: .
v_gene: TRBV10-3
j_gene: TRBJ1-5
CDR3nt: TGTGCCATCAGTCCGGGAGGGGGTATTACCAGTCCCCCGGGTAGCAATCAGCCCCAGCATTTT
CDR3aa: CAISPGGGITSPPGSNQPQHF

abundance: .
d_gene: TRBD1
v_gene: TRBV11-3
j_gene: TRBJ2-2
CDR3nt: TGTGCCAGCAGCTCAGGACAGGGGGACACCGGGGAGCTGTTTTTT
CDR3aa: CASSSGQGDTGELFF

abundance: once
d_gene: .
v_gene: TRBV6-5
j_gene: TRBJ2-7
CDR3nt: TGTGCCAGCTTGGATTACGAGCAGTACTTC
CDR3aa: CASLDYEQYF

abundance: few
d_gene: .
v_gene: TRBV11-2
j_gene: TRBJ1-1
CDR3nt: TGTGCCAGCGGGAGGTTGAACACTGAAGCTTTCTTT
CDR3aa: CASGRLNTEAFF

abundance: .
d_gene: .
v_gene: TRBV19
j_gene: TRBJ1-5
CDR3nt: TGTGCCAGTAGGGGCTCCAATAGCAATCAGCCCCAGCATTTT
CDR3aa: CASRGSNSNQPQHF

abundance: .
d_gene: .
v_gene: TRBV20-1
j_gene: TRBJ1-1
CDR3nt: TGCAGTGCTAGTATGGACACTGAAGCTTTCTTT
CDR3aa: CSASMDTEAFF

abundance: .
d_gene: .
v_gene: TRBV7-9
j_gene: TRBJ2-5
CDR3nt: TGTGCCAGCAGCTTAGTGGGTGGCCTCCAAGAGACCCAGTACTTC
CDR3aa: CASSLVGGLQETQYF

abundance: .
d_gene: .
v_gene: TRBV6-1
j_gene: TRBJ1-2
CDR3nt: TGTGCCAGCAGTGAAGCGGGGGCGGCTCCTTCCCTCTATGGCTACACCTTC
CDR3aa: CASSEAGAAPSLYGYTF

abundance: .
d_gene: .
v_gene: TRBV6-1
j_gene: TRBJ1-6
CDR3nt: TGTGCCAGCTCGGGACATCTTATTTCACCCCTCCACTTT
CDR3aa: CASSGHLISPLHF

abundance: .
d_gene: .
v_gene: TRBV7-3
j_gene: TRBJ1-1
CDR3nt: TGTGCCAGCAGCCCCACCGGGGTTAAGGGTACTGAAGCTTTCTTT
CDR3aa: CASSPTGVKGTEAFF

abundance: .
d_gene: TRBD1
v_gene: TRBV28
j_gene: TRBJ2-1
CDR3nt: TGTGCCGTCGGGGGACAGGGATATGAGCAGTTCTTC
CDR3aa: CAVGGQGYEQFF

abundance: .
d_gene: TRBD1
v_gene: TRBV2
j_gene: TRBJ2-5
CDR3nt: TGTGCCAGCAGTCAGGGGGCCGCTGGGGATCAGACCCAGTACTTC
CDR3aa: CASSQGAAGDQTQYF

abundance: .
d_gene: .
v_gene: TRBV11-3
j_gene: TRBJ1-1
CDR3nt: TGTGCCAGCAGGGAGGGACAGAACACTGAAGCTTTCTTT
CDR3aa: CASREGQNTEAFF

abundance: .
d_gene: TRBD1
v_gene: TRBV28
j_gene: TRBJ1-2
CDR3nt: TGTGCCAGCAGTGAAAGAGGGACAGGGGCTAACTATGGCTACACCTTC
CDR3aa: CASSERGTGANYGYTF

abundance: .
d_gene: TRBD1
v_gene: TRBV18
j_gene: TRBJ1-1
CDR3nt: TGTGCCAGCTCACCGCAGGGGGCCCCTGAAGCTTTCTTT
CDR3aa: CASSPQGAPEAFF

abundance: .
d_gene: .
v_gene: TRBV7-3
j_gene: TRBJ2-5
CDR3nt: TGTGCCAGCAGCTTGACCCAGCAAGAGACCCAGTACTTC
CDR3aa: CASSLTQQETQYF